This passage covers 10 T cell receptor beta chains from one sample sequenced in a study of cytomegalovirus exposure and HLA in healthy donors. PCR involved 60 Vbeta and 13 Jbeta primers. Assay: immunoSEQ multiplex PCR; the TCRdb copy retains only in-frame clones and omits some. The sample has roughly 100,000 clones, 80% to 85% seen once; the top ten hold around 6.9%. The sequenced sample was PBMCs. These TCRs come from a young man in good health and CMV-seropositive.

The chain uses TRBV4-2 and TRBJ2-5; 7 bases map to TRBD1. Looked up from germline, CDR1 is LGHNA and CDR2 is YNFKEQ. The CDR3 contains 16 residues. The J segment lost 1 base and the V segment lost 4 bases, leaving 9 bases of the junction unmatched. The CDR3 region has the DNA TGTGCCAGCAGCCCCGGGACAGCGGCGGTCCAAGAGACCCAGTACTTC. Translated: CASSPGTAAVQETQYF.

CDR3 nucleotides: TGCGCCAGCAGCTTGCCAGGGAAGGACTACGAGCAGTACTTC. As protein: CASSLPGKDYEQYF. The chain has TRBV5-1 and TRBJ2-7; a weak D match, TRBD1 (5 bases). In germline, CDR1 is SGHRS, CDR2 YFSETQ. The CDR3 runs to 14 residues. Trimming took off 1 base at V and 3 bases at J, with 11 bases between the two ends.

The chain uses TRBV11-2 and TRBJ2-7; 8 nucleotides agree with TRBD2. The CDR3 has 16 amino acids. From germline, CDR1 is SGHAT and CDR2 FQNNGV. J was trimmed by 6 bases and V by 8 bases; bases with no gene match: 18. The CDR3 DNA reads TGTGCCAGCGCTTCCGGGGCGGGGCGCGGGGGGTTCGAGCAGTACTTC. Its translation: CASASGAGRGGFEQYF.

V gene TRBV2 combines with J gene TRBJ1-4; maybe TRBD1 (5 bases). The CDR3 sequence is 15 residues long. CDR1 and CDR2 (germline): SNHLY, FYNNEI. Trimming removed 6 bases from V and 0 bases from J, with 11 bases in between. CDR3 sequence: CASRDTTATNEKLFF. The CDR3 DNA sequence: TGTGCCAGCAGGGACACGACAGCAACTAATGAAAAACTGTTTTTT.

This rearrangement joins TRBV7-6 to TRBJ2-5; 9 nucleotides agree with TRBD2. Germline lookup yields CDR1 SGHVS and CDR2 FNYEAQ. This CDR3 is built from 17 residues. Losses at the gene ends were 3 bases for V and 4 bases for J; bases not matched to a gene: 12. The CDR3 sequence: CASSFLGGGAGRETQYF. In DNA form, the CDR3 reads TGTGCCAGCAGCTTCCTGGGCGGGGGGGCCGGGCGAGAGACCCAGTACTTC. Full variable domain (rest looked up from reference TRBV7-6 and TRBJ2-5): GAGVSQSPRYKVTKRGQDVALRCDPISGHVSLYWYRQALGQGPEFLTYFNYEAQQDKSGLPNDRFSAERPEGSISTLTIQRTEQRDSAMYRCASSFLGGGAGRETQYFGPGTRLLVL.

The chain is built from TRBV4-3 and TRBJ2-2; 7 bases match TRBD1. V gave up 10 bases and J gave up 1 base; unmatched junction bases: 6. The germline V gene encodes CDR1 LGHNA and CDR2 YSLEER. This CDR3 comprises 14 residues. CDR3 in amino acids: CAKQGWGNTGELFF. The CDR3 DNA follows: TGCGCCAAACAGGGGTGGGGGAACACCGGGGAGCTGTTTTTT.

Comment on this clone: One junction end does not reproduce the germline sequence, and a read error may be involved. The genes are TRBV7-7 and TRBJ2-7; 9 bases line up with TRBD1. Germline CDR1 SSHAT, CDR2 FNYEAQ (reference sequence). The CDR3 is made up of 15 amino acids. The DNA for the CDR3 is TGTGCTAGCAGCACCGGGACAGGGACGGAGTACGAGCAGTACTTC. Protein sequence: CASSTGTGTEYEQYF.

The chain recombines TRBV2 with TRBJ1-5, with 9 bases fitting TRBD1. Trimming at V came to 7 bases and at J to 4 bases, leaving 5 bases not matched to a gene. The CDR3 length is 14 residues. Germline V lookup: CDR1 SNHLY, CDR2 FYNNEI. The CDR3 protein is CASTSGQGNQPQHF. CDR3 in DNA: TGTGCCAGCACCTCGGGACAGGGTAATCAGCCCCAGCATTTT.

The chain uses TRBV7-9 and TRBJ1-2; weak D call: TRBD1 (6 bases). CDR3 length equals 17 residues. CDR1 and CDR2 (germline): SEHNR, FQNEAQ (reference sequence). Deletions cut 0 bases from V and 4 bases from J, with 18 bases between. The DNA of the CDR3 is TGTGCCAGCAGCTTAGCTGTGGGGGCAGGCAGGACCTATGGCTACACCTTC. Protein product: CASSLAVGAGRTYGYTF.

V usage is TRBV5-8 and J usage is TRBJ2-7, with D perhaps matching TRBD2 (6 bases). V was clipped by 0 bases and J by 6 bases, with 16 bases between them. This CDR3 has 15 residues. From germline, CDR1 is SGHTS and CDR2 YDEGEE. The CDR3 DNA follows: TGTGCCAGCAGCTTGGAGATTGGGAGGTTCGTCGAGCAGTACTTC. Protein sequence: CASSLEIGRFVEQYF.